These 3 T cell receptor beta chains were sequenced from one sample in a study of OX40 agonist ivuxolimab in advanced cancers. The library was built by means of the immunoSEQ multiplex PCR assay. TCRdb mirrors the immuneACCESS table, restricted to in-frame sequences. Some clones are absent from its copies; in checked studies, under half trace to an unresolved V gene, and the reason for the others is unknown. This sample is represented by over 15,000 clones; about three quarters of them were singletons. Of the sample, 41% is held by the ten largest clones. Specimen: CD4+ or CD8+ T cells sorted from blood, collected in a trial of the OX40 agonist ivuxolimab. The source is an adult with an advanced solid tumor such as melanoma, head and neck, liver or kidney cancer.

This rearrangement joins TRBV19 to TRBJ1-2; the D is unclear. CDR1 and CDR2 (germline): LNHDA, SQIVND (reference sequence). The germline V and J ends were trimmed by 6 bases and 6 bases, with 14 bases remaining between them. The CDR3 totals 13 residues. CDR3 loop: CASRSDVVDGYTF. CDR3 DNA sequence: TGTGCCAGTAGATCGGACGTGGTGGATGGCTACACCTTC.

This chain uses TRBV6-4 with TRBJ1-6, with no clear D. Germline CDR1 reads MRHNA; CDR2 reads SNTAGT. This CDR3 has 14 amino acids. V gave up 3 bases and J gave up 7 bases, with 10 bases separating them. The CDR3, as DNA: TGTGCCAGCAGTGAGTCATCGAGGAATTCACCCCTCCACTTT. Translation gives CASSESSRNSPLHF.

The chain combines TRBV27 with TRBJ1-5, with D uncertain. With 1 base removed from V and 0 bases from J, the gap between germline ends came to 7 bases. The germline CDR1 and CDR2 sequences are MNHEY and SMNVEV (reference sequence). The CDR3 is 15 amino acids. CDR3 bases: TGTGCCAGCAGTTTATTAGGTTATAGCAATCAGCCCCAGCATTTT. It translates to CASSLLGYSNQPQHF.